This T cell receptor (beta chain) was retrieved from a study of T cell repertoires in cytomegalovirus infection. About the research overall: CMV infection together with matching HLA type was indicated by public TCR beta signatures.

The CDR3 contains 15 residues. Germline V gene data show CDR1 as SGHDT and CDR2 as YYEEEE. V was cut by 0 bases and J by 0 bases, with 9 bases left in between. Each CDR3 protein is one row after TCRdb ran MiXCR on the reads. The sample carries 600,000 to 800,000 distinct CDR3 sequences, 20% to 25% recorded once. The V and J genes are TRBV5-6 and TRBJ1-1; D call uncertain. This clonotype was obtained from a human donor in good health (CMV status not recorded). Some clones in this sample may be carry-over from other donors' samples. Sequencing input: CD8+ T cells from PBMCs. The CDR3 loop is CASSLGVRMNTEAFF. In nucleotides, the CDR3 is TGTGCCAGCAGCTTGGGTGTCAGGATGAACACTGAAGCTTTCTTT.